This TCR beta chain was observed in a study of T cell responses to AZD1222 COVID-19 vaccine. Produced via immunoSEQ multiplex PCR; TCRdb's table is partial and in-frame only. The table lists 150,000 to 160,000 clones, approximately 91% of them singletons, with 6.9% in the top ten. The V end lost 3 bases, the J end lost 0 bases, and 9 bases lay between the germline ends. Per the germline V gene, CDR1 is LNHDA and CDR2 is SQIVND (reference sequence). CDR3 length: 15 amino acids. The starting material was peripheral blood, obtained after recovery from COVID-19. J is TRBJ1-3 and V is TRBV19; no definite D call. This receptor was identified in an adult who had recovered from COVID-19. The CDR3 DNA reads TGTGCCAGTAGTATTGCCGCGAGCTCTGGAAACACCATATATTTT. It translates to CASSIAASSGNTIYF.